Each of the 19 T cell receptor beta chains below was sequenced from the same sample in a study of neurological immune-mediated disorders. TCRdb re-analysed the 5' RACE reads in MiXCR, keeping a single row per CDR3 protein. The data hold about 60,000 distinct CDR3 sequences, with more than 8% observed a single time. Time point here: longitudinal time-point 2. Sequencing was performed on PBMCs. Receptors originate from a man in his thirties or forties in good health.

This clonotype was detected many times. The rearrangement joins TRBV20-1 to TRBJ2-1; a weak D match, TRBD2 (7 bases). Germline-derived CDR1 and CDR2 are DFQATT and SNEGSKA (reference sequence). The V and J ends lost 0 bases and 8 bases respectively, with 23 bases between them. This CDR3 contains 17 residues. This chain's CDR3 is CSARDPGKGLGGDEQFF. For the CDR3, the DNA is TGCAGTGCTAGAGATCCAGGGAAAGGGCTAGGGGGGGATGAGCAGTTCTTC.

There are many counts of this clonotype. The chain couples TRBV29-1 to TRBJ2-7; possible D gene TRBD1, 5 bases. Germline CDR1 and CDR2: SQVTM and ANQGSEA. V lost 4 bases, J lost 0 bases, and 10 bases lay in between. The CDR3 spans 13 residues. The CDR3: CSVGSDSSYEQYF. DNA of the CDR3: TGCAGCGTTGGTTCCGACAGCTCCTACGAGCAGTACTTC.

In this sample, this clonotype turned up many times. The chain has TRBV10-3 and TRBJ2-7, with TRBD1 identical over 8 bases. The germline CDR1 and CDR2 sequences are ENHRY and SYGVKD. The CDR3 runs 15 residues. With 2 bases clipped from V and 4 bases from J, the junction kept 7 bases outside the gene matches. CDR3 protein: CAISEGDRLRYEQYF. Here the CDR3 DNA reads TGTGCCATCAGTGAGGGGGACAGGCTCAGATACGAGCAGTACTTC.

This clonotype was recorded many times. V is TRBV27 and J is TRBJ1-1; D gene uncertain. The CDR3 totals 11 residues. Germline V gives CDR1 MNHEY, CDR2 SMNVEV (reference sequence). Deletions cut 2 bases from V and 4 bases from J, with 2 bases between. The CDR3 loop is CASSLGTEAFF. CDR3 sequence (DNA): TGTGCCAGCAGTTTAGGCACTGAAGCTTTCTTT.

This clonotype was seen ten or more times. The chain recombines TRBV10-3 with TRBJ2-3, with 9 bases lining up with TRBD2. This CDR3 region has 17 residues. V trimming: 6 bases; J trimming: 1 base; junction bases outside the gene matches: 11. From germline, CDR1 is ENHRY and CDR2 SYGVKD. Written as DNA, the CDR3 is TGTGCCATCAGCCCGATCCTTAGCGGGAGTGGCACAGATACGCAGTATTTT. Protein: CAISPILSGSGTDTQYF.

This clonotype was observed at least ten times. This chain uses TRBV7-2 with TRBJ2-1; 7 nucleotides match TRBD1. This CDR3 has 17 amino acids. With V trimmed by 6 bases and J by 2 bases, 13 bases remained unmatched. Germline CDR1 is SGHTA and CDR2 is FQGNSA. The CDR3 protein is CASSRNPPGGPYNEQFF. The DNA for the CDR3 is TGTGCCAGCAGTCGTAACCCCCCAGGGGGTCCCTACAATGAGCAGTTCTTC.

This clonotype was observed many times. The chain has TRBV20-1 and TRBJ2-3; D is unresolved. The ends were cut back, 3 bases at V and 5 bases at J, with 9 bases in the middle. The CDR3 runs 12 residues. From germline, CDR1 is DFQATT and CDR2 SNEGSKA (reference sequence). DNA of the CDR3: TGCAGTGCTAGGTACACGGGAGATACGCAGTATTTT. It translates to CSARYTGDTQYF.

The chain links TRBV21-1 to TRBJ2-1; the table's D call of TRBD2 was not tested on the DNA. TRBV21-1 is shown as a pseudogene. This CDR3 contains 19 residues. The CDR3 protein is CASSKAIFSGNQTYNEQFF. The CDR3 DNA reads as TGTGCCAGCAGCAAAGCGATATTTAGCGGGAATCAAACCTACAATGAGCAGTTCTTC.

This clonotype was seen many times. The V gene is TRBV28, the J gene TRBJ2-6; 7 positions agree with TRBD1. Looked up from germline, CDR1 is MDHEN and CDR2 is SYDVKM. This CDR3 is 13 amino acids long. Unmatched junction bases numbered 0, after V lost 8 bases and J lost 2 bases. CDR3 amino acids: CASDRAGANVLTF. The DNA for the CDR3 is TGTGCCAGCGACAGGGCTGGGGCCAACGTCCTGACTTTC.

This clonotype showed up many times. This rearrangement joins TRBV20-1 to TRBJ2-3, with 9 bases fitting TRBD2. This CDR3 is built from 14 residues. V shed 5 bases, J shed 2 bases, and the junction held 5 bases outside the gene matches. In germline, CDR1 is DFQATT, CDR2 SNEGSKA (reference sequence). This CDR3 is CSAGLAGLTDTQYF. In DNA form, the CDR3 reads TGCAGTGCTGGCCTAGCGGGGCTCACAGATACGCAGTATTTT.

The sample holds many counts of this clonotype. This chain joins TRBV7-9 and TRBJ1-1; the D gene is possibly TRBD1 (6 bases). This CDR3 comprises 15 residues. CDR1 and CDR2 (germline): SEHNR, FQNEAQ (reference sequence). Trimming took off 2 bases at V and 0 bases at J, with 10 bases between the two ends. This chain's CDR3 is CASSLQGTMNTEAFF. Written as DNA, the CDR3 is TGTGCCAGCAGCTTACAGGGGACCATGAACACTGAAGCTTTCTTT.

This clonotype was recorded at least ten times. The chain links TRBV7-2 to TRBJ2-1; D is ambiguous. CDR3 size: 11 residues. The germline V gene has CDR1 SGHTA and CDR2 FQGNSA. Trimming removed 7 bases at V and 9 bases at J, with 10 bases between. CDR3 sequence (DNA): TGTGCCAGCACCATTCAAATTGAGCAGTTCTTC. Protein sequence: CASTIQIEQFF.

This clonotype was recorded at least ten times. The J gene is TRBJ2-1, the V gene TRBV5-1; tentatively, D is TRBD1 or TRBD2 (5 bases each). Trimming cost V 6 bases and J 3 bases, with 16 bases left between them. CDR3 length equals 15 residues. Germline lookup yields CDR1 SGHRS and CDR2 YFSETQ. CDR3: CASTIMGEFYNEQFF. DNA of the CDR3: TGCGCCAGCACCATCATGGGGGAGTTCTACAATGAGCAGTTCTTC.

This clonotype occurred many times. This chain links TRBV5-5 with TRBJ2-2; D is possibly TRBD2 (6 bases). Germline CDR1 and CDR2: SGHKS and YYEKEE (reference sequence). The CDR3 extends over 15 amino acids. Trimming removed 5 bases at V and 3 bases at J, with 14 bases between. The CDR3 DNA reads as TGTGCCAGCAGACCCTGGGAGGAGGACACCGGGGAGCTGTTTTTT. Amino acid sequence: CASRPWEEDTGELFF.

This clonotype came up many times. The chain has TRBV30 and TRBJ2-1; the D gene could be TRBD1 or TRBD2 (5 bases each). The CDR3 length is 9 residues. V was clipped by 5 bases and J by 9 bases, with 5 bases between them. The germline gives CDR1 GTSNPN, CDR2 SVGIG (reference sequence). The CDR3 here is CAWGGEQFF. The CDR3 DNA sequence: TGTGCCTGGGGGGGTGAGCAGTTCTTC.

There are many counts of this clonotype. The V and J genes are TRBV5-1 and TRBJ2-1, with 12 bases lining up with TRBD2. In germline, CDR1 is SGHRS, CDR2 YFSETQ. The CDR3 consists of 16 residues. The J segment lost 6 bases and the V segment lost 4 bases, leaving 8 bases of the junction unmatched. The CDR3 sequence: CASSNRLAGDPNEQFF. The DNA of the CDR3 is TGCGCCAGCAGCAACCGACTAGCGGGAGACCCCAATGAGCAGTTCTTC.

This clonotype was seen many times. The chain employs TRBV20-1 and TRBJ2-7; a possible D gene is TRBD2 (6 bases). Trimming stripped 6 bases from V and 3 bases from J, with 12 bases between. Germline lookup yields CDR1 DFQATT and CDR2 SNEGSKA (reference sequence). The CDR3 contains 12 residues. The CDR3 sequence is CSAPGDGYEQYF. The CDR3 DNA reads as TGCAGTGCCCCGGGGGACGGCTACGAGCAGTACTTC.

There are many counts of this clonotype. The chain couples TRBV20-1 to TRBJ2-1; TRBD1 agrees at 7 bases. Germline V gene sequence: CDR1 DFQATT, CDR2 SNEGSKA (reference sequence). V lost 1 base to trimming and J lost 4 bases; unmatched junction nucleotides: 4. CDR3 length: 14 amino acids. The CDR3 region is CSARGDRDYNEQFF. CDR3 sequence (DNA): TGCAGTGCTAGAGGAGACAGGGATTACAATGAGCAGTTCTTC.

The rearrangement links TRBV20-1 to TRBJ2-5; a possible D gene is TRBD1 (7 bases). The ends were cut back, 2 bases at V and 5 bases at J, with 12 bases in the middle. CDR1 is DFQATT and CDR2 is SNEGSKA in the germline V gene (reference sequence). The CDR3 consists of 13 residues. The CDR3 region is CSARRTGGETQYF. The CDR3 DNA follows: TGCAGTGCTAGACGGACAGGAGGGGAGACCCAGTACTTC.